The present T cell receptor (beta chain) was sequenced within a study of CD8+CD57+ T cells in acquired aplastic anemia. Study details: Quantities of DNA derived from sorted CD4+ and CD8+ cells averaged approximately 3.5 ug. Regarding the study as a whole: Researchers report that twenty-nine CD8+ CDR3 sequences appeared in both patients and controls.

This clonotype came up a few times. What it recognizes is unknown. Genomic DNA acted as the template from which TCR beta VDJ combination and CDR3 sequence profiling were carried out. TCRdb called the reads again in MiXCR, with one record for every CDR3 protein. The sample yields about 160,000 distinct CDR3 sequences, roughly 43% seen once. Germline CDR1 ENHRY, CDR2 SYGVKD. Trimming left V 10 bases short and J 0 bases short, with 16 bases between. The CDR3 is made up of 15 amino acids. The patients chosen for sequencing had shown expansion of CD8+CD57+ cells (detected by flow cytometry). Untreated patients provided the blood samples, with no therapy given before sampling.

The sample consisted of sorted CD4+, CD8+, or CD8+CD57+ T cells (not recorded which) from PBMCs. The chain is built from TRBV10-3 and TRBJ2-1; unclear D gene. This receptor was identified in a human donor with aplastic anemia. CDR3 sequence: CATKNWSSSYNEQFF. CDR3 DNA: TGTGCCACGAAGAATTGGTCTAGCTCCTACAATGAGCAGTTCTTC.